Below are 15 T cell receptor beta chains sequenced from a single sample in a study of cytomegalovirus exposure and HLA in healthy donors. Primers for the PCR totalled 60 Vbeta and 13 Jbeta. Data came from immunoSEQ multiplex PCR; TCRdb stores just in-frame clones and leaves some out. The sample carries some 79,000 clones, 55% to 70% recorded once. Sample: PBMCs. All receptors come from a woman in her forties in good health and CMV-seropositive.

The V gene is TRBV27, the J gene TRBJ2-5; D is possibly TRBD2 (6 bases). The CDR3 has 15 residues. Germline loops: CDR1 MNHEY, CDR2 SMNVEV (reference sequence). V was clipped by 1 base and J by 5 bases, with 14 bases between them. CDR3 residues: CASSLWSGAGETQYF. The CDR3 DNA follows: TGTGCCAGCAGTTTATGGTCTGGGGCGGGGGAGACCCAGTACTTC.

The chain combines TRBV27 with TRBJ2-5; 8 bases map to TRBD1. The trim removed 4 bases at V and 5 bases at J, leaving 6 bases unmatched. CDR1 and CDR2 from the germline V gene are MNHEY and SMNVEV (reference sequence). The CDR3 contains 14 residues. The CDR3 spells CASSSRTGRETQYF. The CDR3 region has the DNA TGTGCCAGCAGTTCCCGGACAGGGCGGGAGACCCAGTACTTC.

The V gene is TRBV7-2, the J gene TRBJ2-1, with 14 bases aligning to TRBD2. The junction had 9 bases not matched to a gene; V was cut back by 5 bases and J by 12 bases. CDR1 SGHTA and CDR2 FQGNSA come from the germline V gene. The CDR3 contains 15 residues. CDR3 nucleotide sequence: TGTGCCAGCAGCCCCGGACTAGCGGGAGGATTGGGGCAGTTCTTC. As protein: CASSPGLAGGLGQFF.

This clone occurred a few times. This rearrangement joins TRBV29-1 to TRBJ1-1, with D tentatively TRBD1 (6 bases). The germline V gene encodes CDR1 SQVTM and CDR2 ANQGSEA. Trimming removed 7 bases from V and 0 bases from J, with 18 bases in between. The length of the CDR3 is 15 residues. This CDR3 is CSAEPTGILNTEAFF. DNA of the CDR3: TGCAGCGCCGAACCTACAGGGATACTGAACACTGAAGCTTTCTTT.

This clone was seen just once. The V call is TRBV13, the J call TRBJ1-1; 7 bases map to TRBD1. CDR1 PRHDT and CDR2 FYEKMQ come from the germline V gene (reference sequence). With 2 bases clipped from V and 0 bases from J, the junction kept 6 bases outside the gene matches. This CDR3 is built from 16 residues. The CDR3 DNA reads TGTGCCAGCAGCTTATCTGCGGGACAGATGAACACTGAAGCTTTCTTT. Amino acid sequence: CASSLSAGQMNTEAFF.

This clone was detected only a few times. The chain joins TRBV10-1 to TRBJ2-7; 14 nucleotides agree with TRBD2. Trimming cost V 4 bases and J 7 bases; bases outside gene matches: 6. Germline V gene sequence: CDR1 WNHNN, CDR2 SYGVQD (reference sequence). There are 15 residues in the CDR3. Here the CDR3 reads CASSGGTSGSGEQYF. CDR3 sequence (DNA): TGCGCCAGCAGTGGTGGGACTAGCGGGAGTGGAGAGCAGTACTTC.

The chain is built from TRBV9 and TRBJ2-5; maybe TRBD2 (6 bases). The ends were cut back, 0 bases at V and 4 bases at J, with 13 bases in the middle. CDR1 and CDR2 (germline): SGDLS, YYNGEE. This CDR3 is built from 15 residues. CDR3 nucleotide sequence: TGTGCCAGCAGCGTAGGTCTGGAGGGCCGAGAGACCCAGTACTTC. It is translated as CASSVGLEGRETQYF.

The chain joins TRBV28 to TRBJ2-4; possible D gene TRBD1, 5 bases. From germline, CDR1 is MDHEN and CDR2 SYDVKM. CDR3 length equals 19 residues. V was cut by 2 bases and J by 1 base, with 21 bases left in between. In DNA form, the CDR3 reads TGTGCCAGCAGTTTACCTCGCTCTCGGACAAAAAGGGCCAAAAACATTCAGTACTTC. Its translation is CASSLPRSRTKRAKNIQYF.

The rearrangement joins TRBV15 to TRBJ2-7; no definite D call. This CDR3 has 16 amino acids. Germline CDR1 is LNHNV and CDR2 is YYDKDF (reference sequence). Trimming cost V 0 bases and J 6 bases, with 18 bases left between them. The CDR3 DNA follows: TGTGCCACCAGCAGAGATACCACCCTGGAGAGAGGCGAGCAGTACTTC. Its translation: CATSRDTTLERGEQYF.

This clone was counted between two and nine times. The identical CDR3 is also encoded by other nucleotide sequences in the sample. The chain recombines TRBV28 with TRBJ2-7; no reliable D call. Trimming stripped 5 bases from V and 4 bases from J, with 9 bases between. The CDR3 covers 12 residues. The germline gives CDR1 MDHEN, CDR2 SYDVKM. CDR3 amino acids: CASSPGTYEQYF. The CDR3 DNA reads TGTGCCAGCAGTCCAGGAACTTACGAGCAGTACTTC.

This clone was observed a few times. The CDR3 DNA reads as TGCGCCAGCAGCTACACCGGGAGCGATGGAGAAAAACTGTTTTTT. Translated: CASSYTGSDGEKLFF. The rearrangement uses TRBV5-1 and TRBJ1-4; D gene unclear. The CDR3 runs 15 residues. V dropped 3 bases and J dropped 8 bases, with 17 bases sitting between them. The germline V gene has CDR1 SGHRS and CDR2 YFSETQ.

This clone was detected only a few times. The gene calls are TRBV7-6 and TRBJ2-1; 12 positions match TRBD2. Germline values: CDR1 SGHVS, CDR2 FNYEAQ. The CDR3 is 14 residues long. V was pared by 5 bases and J by 9 bases, with 5 bases of the junction left unmatched. CDR3 DNA: TGTGCCAGCAGCCTGACTAGCGGGAGTGTTGAGCAGTTCTTC. Its translation: CASSLTSGSVEQFF.

This chain connects TRBV7-2 to TRBJ2-7, with 7 bases that match TRBD2. The trim removed 3 bases at V and 6 bases at J, leaving 11 bases unmatched. There are 15 residues in the CDR3. Germline-derived CDR1 and CDR2 are SGHTA and FQGNSA. CDR3 sequence (DNA): TGTGCCAGCAGCTTGACAGCGGGGCGAGGTGTCGAGCAGTACTTC. Translated, it gives CASSLTAGRGVEQYF.

The chain uses TRBV15 and TRBJ2-2; TRBD2 agrees at 7 bases. The CDR3 length is 16 residues. In germline, CDR1 is LNHNV, CDR2 YYDKDF (reference sequence). V was pared by 0 bases and J by 7 bases, with 8 bases of the junction left unmatched. The CDR3 DNA sequence: TGTGCCACCAGCAGAGATGCTGGACGGGGGGACGGGGAGCTGTTTTTT. Its protein is CATSRDAGRGDGELFF.

This clone was observed a few times. The rearrangement links TRBV19 to TRBJ1-5; 10 nucleotides match TRBD1. V was clipped by 5 bases and J by 7 bases; unmatched bases: 5. CDR3 length: 14 residues. Germline V lookup: CDR1 LNHDA, CDR2 SQIVND (reference sequence). CDR3: CASSVGTGEQPQHF. The CDR3 DNA follows: TGTGCCAGTAGTGTAGGGACAGGGGAACAGCCCCAGCATTTT.